These T cell receptor beta chains were read from a single sample in a study of CD8 T cells in Susac syndrome. TCRdb reanalysed the immunoSEQ multiplex PCR reads using MiXCR and keeps one entry per CDR3 protein. The table records approximately 190,000 distinct CDR3 sequences, roughly 96% of them present only once. Source material: CD4+ T cells from PBMCs. The source of these receptors is a human donor with multiple sclerosis. The CDR3 runs from the conserved cysteine through the conserved F or W. The order of the fields is V gene, D gene, clone size, J gene, CDR3 DNA, CDR3 protein. The D gene is left open where the match is weak. Not every row has a clone size; where given, it reads once, few, many or a size class.

>TRBV30|.|.|TRBJ2-4
TGTGCCTGTTCAGCTCTAGCCAAAAACATTCAGTACTTC
CACSALAKNIQYF
>TRBV6-1|.|once|TRBJ2-1
TGTGCCAGCAGTGAAGGTGGAATTGCCTACAATGAGCAGTTCTTC
CASSEGGIAYNEQFF
>TRBV29-1|TRBD1|once|TRBJ2-7
TGCAGCGTTCTACAGGGGCAGCAGTACTTC
CSVLQGQQYF
>TRBV5-1|TRBD1|.|TRBJ2-5
TGCGCCAGCAGAATTCAGGGGGCCGGAGAGACCCAGTACTTC
CASRIQGAGETQYF
>TRBV20-1|.|once|TRBJ2-1
TGCAGTGCCGAATCAGGGCTCCCCTACAATGAGCAGTTCTTC
CSAESGLPYNEQFF
>TRBV30|TRBD1|once|TRBJ2-3
TGTGCCTGGAGTGGGACAGGGACGGTAGATACGCAGTATTTT
CAWSGTGTVDTQYF
>TRBV9|TRBD2|.|TRBJ2-1
TGTGCCAGCAGCGTCCGGAGCGGGGACCCTACCTACAATGAGCAGTTCTTC
CASSVRSGDPTYNEQFF
>TRBV12-3/TRBV12-4|.|.|TRBJ2-1
TGTGCCAGCAGTTTTAAGGGACGGGGTGAGCAGTTCTTC
CASSFKGRGEQFF
>TRBV10-3|TRBD2|.|TRBJ2-1
TGTGCCATCAGTTTGGCGGGGGTAGGGTGGGATGAGCAGTTCTTC
CAISLAGVGWDEQFF
>TRBV3-1|TRBD2|.|TRBJ2-7
TGTGCCAGCAGCCTTAGACTAGCGGGAGCCAACGAGCAGTACTTC
CASSLRLAGANEQYF
>TRBV6-1|.|.|TRBJ2-4
TGTGCCAGCAGGGGGGCAGCCAAAAACATTCAGTACTTC
CASRGAAKNIQYF
>TRBV2|.|.|TRBJ2-1
TGTGCCAGCAGCCGGCAGGCCGGCTCCTACAATGAGCAGTTCTTC
CASSRQAGSYNEQFF
>TRBV3-1|.|.|TRBJ2-4
TGTGCCAGCAGCCAAGATTCGGGCGGAAACATTCAGTACTTC
CASSQDSGGNIQYF